These 28 T cell receptor beta chains originate from one sample sequenced in a study of regulatory T cells in long-lasting Graves disease. Sequencing libraries for TCR beta were prepared with iRepertoire HTBI primers and Arm-PCR of CDR3 regions. TCRdb independently ran MiXCR on the multiplex PCR reads; one entry per CDR3 protein. The sample contains approximately 400,000 distinct CDR3 sequences, under 15% of which appear only once. Noted time point: newly diagnosed GD, antithyroid drugs for less than 3 months. PBMC-derived RNA was used for the TCR library. This sample was shared with a second study, whose subject was T cells in Graves' hyperthyroidism and ophthalmopathy.

The sequences come from peripheral blood mononuclear cells (PBMCs), collected at new diagnosis, from a patient treated with antithyroid drugs. These TCRs come from a woman aged 25 to 39 with Graves disease.

This clonotype was counted many times. This rearrangement joins TRBV2 to TRBJ2-3; perhaps D is TRBD1 or TRBD2 (6 bases each). From germline, CDR1 is SNHLY and CDR2 FYNNEI. The V end lost 7 bases, the J end lost 10 bases, and 18 bases lay between the germline ends. The CDR3 totals 13 residues. Written as DNA, the CDR3 is TGTGCCAGCACGGCGGGGAGGACAGTTGCGCAGTATTTT. It is translated as CASTAGRTVAQYF.

V usage is TRBV12-3 or TRBV12-4 and J usage is TRBJ1-6; D remains unclear. The CDR3 contains 15 residues. V lost 2 bases, J lost 4 bases, and 9 bases lay in between. The CDR3 bases are TGTGCCAGCAGTTTACTATCGCCTTATAATTCACCCCTCCACTTT. Residues: CASSLLSPYNSPLHF.

This clonotype appeared many times. The J gene is TRBJ2-6, the V gene TRBV11-2, with D possibly TRBD2 on 6 matching bases. Per germline, CDR1 SGHAT and CDR2 FQNNGV. V was cut by 3 bases and J by 0 bases, with 18 bases left in between. The CDR3 runs to 19 residues. The CDR3 coding sequence is TGTGCCAGCAGCTTGAACGGAGGCGGGGAGACCTCTGGGGCCAACGTCCTGACTTTC. Its translation: CASSLNGGGETSGANVLTF. Complete variable domain (other parts from reference TRBV11-2 and TRBJ2-6): EAGVAQSPRYKIIEKRQSVAFWCNPISGHATLYWYQQILGQGPKLLIQFQNNGVVDDSQLPKDRFSAERLKGVDSTLKIQPAKLEDSAVYLCASSLNGGGETSGANVLTFGAGSRLTVL.

V is TRBV7-9 and J is TRBJ1-6, with unresolved D. The V gene lost 5 bases and the J gene lost 2 bases, with 10 bases spanning the gap. Germline values: CDR1 SEHNR, CDR2 FQNEAQ (reference sequence). This CDR3 spans 15 amino acids. The CDR3 here is CASSPRGPYNSPLHF. The CDR3 DNA sequence: TGTGCCAGCAGCCCACGGGGTCCCTATAATTCACCCCTCCACTTT.

This clonotype showed up many times. The genes are TRBV9 and TRBJ2-1, with a tentative D call TRBD1 (7 bases). The length of the CDR3 is 14 residues. Germline V gene data show CDR1 as SGDLS and CDR2 as YYNGEE. V lost 4 bases, J lost 6 bases, and 14 bases lay in between. The CDR3 region is CASSFQGGGNEQFF. CDR3 coding DNA: TGTGCCAGCAGCTTCCAGGGGGGTGGCAATGAGCAGTTCTTC.

This clonotype has a count of ten or more. This chain connects TRBV12-3 or TRBV12-4 to TRBJ2-2; tentative D call: TRBD2 (6 bases). Trimming removed 6 bases from V and 7 bases from J, with 15 bases in between. This CDR3 comprises 14 residues. The CDR3 DNA sequence: TGTGCCAGCAGGGGTAACAACGGGGGCGGGGAGCTGTTTTTT. Its protein product is CASRGNNGGGELFF.

This clonotype was seen many times. J is TRBJ1-5 and V is TRBV5-1; D gene ambiguous. The CDR3 is 13 amino acids. In germline, CDR1 is SGHRS, CDR2 YFSETQ. V was cut by 1 base and J by 7 bases, with 9 bases left in between. The chain's CDR3 is CASSLRTGQPQHF. CDR3 sequence (DNA): TGCGCCAGCAGCTTGCGGACGGGACAGCCCCAGCATTTT.

About this clonotype: This may be a read error: a much more frequent sequence differs by one nucleotide. The CDR3 does not close with the conserved phenylalanine or tryptophan, likely indicating a read error. This chain uses TRBV27 with TRBJ2-1; 12 bases map to TRBD2. V gave up 3 bases and J gave up 10 bases; unmatched junction bases: 7. Germline V gene data show CDR1 as MNHEY and CDR2 as SMNVEV (reference sequence). The CDR3 contains 15 residues. The CDR3 loop is CASSLRLAGGGEQFL. DNA for the CDR3: TGTGCCAGCAGTTTGCGGCTAGCGGGAGGGGGCGAGCAGTTCCTC.

The chain combines TRBV14 with TRBJ2-1, with D unresolved. From germline, CDR1 is SGHDN and CDR2 FVKESK. There are 14 residues in the CDR3. V shed 0 bases and J shed 6 bases, with 9 bases lying between them. CDR3 amino acids: CASSQDYFVNEQFF. DNA for the CDR3: TGTGCCAGCAGCCAAGATTATTTCGTCAATGAGCAGTTCTTC.

V gene TRBV29-1 combines with J gene TRBJ2-5; 12 bases map to TRBD2. Germline V CDR1 and CDR2: SQVTM, ANQGSEA. Trimming removed 4 bases from V and 5 bases from J; junction bases left unmatched: 11. The CDR3 spans 16 residues. CDR3 in DNA: TGCAGCGTTGCCCTGGGACTAGCGGGTGATCCGGAGACCCAGTACTTC. This gives the protein CSVALGLAGDPETQYF.

The DNA for the CDR3 is TGTGCCAGCAGCCAAGATCGGACGGGAGGGCTGAATGAGCAGTTCTTC. Encoded protein: CASSQDRTGGLNEQFF. The rearrangement links TRBV5-5 to TRBJ2-1, with 8 bases fitting TRBD2. Germline V gives CDR1 SGHKS, CDR2 YYEKEE (reference sequence). Losses at the gene ends were 4 bases for V and 7 bases for J; bases not matched to a gene: 13. CDR3 length: 16 residues. The whole variable domain, remainder taken from reference TRBV5-5 and TRBJ2-1, is DAGVTQSPTHLIKTRGQQVTLRCSPISGHKSVSWYQQVLGQGPQFIFQYYEKEERGRGNFPDRFSARQFPNYSSELNVNALLLGDSALYLCASSQDRTGGLNEQFFGPGTRLTVL.

This clonotype was detected many times. The rearrangement links TRBV11-2 to TRBJ2-7; 8 nucleotides agree with TRBD2. This CDR3 is built from 18 residues. Trimming cost V 2 bases and J 6 bases; bases outside gene matches: 18. Germline V CDR1 and CDR2: SGHAT, FQNNGV. The CDR3 DNA follows: TGTGCCAGCAGCTTATCGGGTTGGTCTAGCGGGTGGGAGCGCGAGCAGTACTTC. It specifies CASSLSGWSSGWEREQYF.

This clonotype was counted between two and nine times. The J gene is TRBJ2-7, the V gene TRBV20-1; 8 bases align to TRBD1. Germline CDR1 DFQATT, CDR2 SNEGSKA (reference sequence). Trimming removed 5 bases from V and 6 bases from J; junction bases left unmatched: 12. The CDR3 consists of 14 residues. As DNA, the CDR3 is TGCAGTGCTTCTCCTCGGGACAGGTTATGCGAGCAGTACTTC. Amino acids: CSASPRDRLCEQYF.

This clonotype has ten or more counts. The V gene is TRBV14, the J gene TRBJ2-3; 8 bases agree with TRBD2. The germline V gene has CDR1 SGHDN and CDR2 FVKESK. The junction had 8 bases not matched to a gene; V was cut back by 2 bases and J by 4 bases. The CDR3 has 16 residues. The CDR3 loop is CASSQTLGLASDTQYF. The CDR3 DNA reads TGTGCCAGCAGCCAAACCCTCGGACTAGCATCAGATACGCAGTATTTT.

This clonotype was observed a handful of times. The chain's CDR3 is CATAGTSAYYNEQFF. The DNA for the CDR3 is TGTGCCACTGCCGGGACTAGCGCCTATTACAATGAGCAGTTCTTC. This chain links TRBV24-1 with TRBJ2-1; 10 bases fit TRBD2. This CDR3 has 15 amino acids. J gave up 4 bases and V 10 bases, and 9 bases lay outside the gene matches. The germline CDR1 and CDR2 sequences are KGHDR and SFDVKD.

This clonotype was detected ten times or more. The CDR3 DNA reads TGTGCCAGCAGACCGGACAGGGGCAGGTACGAGCAGTACTTC. Its protein product is CASRPDRGRYEQYF. This sequence joins TRBV2 and TRBJ2-7; 9 bases fit TRBD1. There are 14 residues in the CDR3. Germline loops: CDR1 SNHLY, CDR2 FYNNEI. With 6 bases clipped from V and 4 bases from J, the junction kept 7 bases outside the gene matches.

J is TRBJ2-7 and V is TRBV10-3; D is unresolved. V was cut by 10 bases and J by 2 bases, with 12 bases left in between. The CDR3 is made up of 12 amino acids. CDR1 is ENHRY and CDR2 is SYGVKD in the germline V gene. The CDR3 here is CATREQTYEQYF. The DNA for the CDR3 is TGTGCCACCAGAGAACAGACCTACGAGCAGTACTTC.

The sample holds a few counts of this clonotype. The chain uses TRBV2 and TRBJ1-6, with unresolved D. Germline CDR1 reads SNHLY; CDR2 reads FYNNEI. The CDR3 length is 13 residues. Trimming cost V 8 bases and J 0 bases, with 5 bases left between them. CDR3 nucleotides: TGTGCCAGCGGAAGCTCCTATAATTCACCCCTCCACTTT. Protein: CASGSSYNSPLHF.

The rearrangement links TRBV28 to TRBJ2-7, with TRBD1 as a possible D gene (7 bases). Germline V CDR1 and CDR2: MDHEN, SYDVKM. Deletions cut 10 bases from V and 3 bases from J, with 22 bases between. The length of the CDR3 is 15 residues. The CDR3 DNA reads as TGTGCCATCCGCGGGACGGGACAGACATACTACGAGCAGTACTTC. It is translated as CAIRGTGQTYYEQYF.

This clonotype was detected many times. This sequence joins TRBV2 and TRBJ1-2; TRBD1 agrees at 7 bases. The V gene's germline CDR1 is SNHLY and CDR2 FYNNEI. The CDR3 has 11 amino acids. Trimming at V came to 9 bases and at J to 6 bases, leaving 4 bases not matched to a gene. CDR3 nucleotides: TGTGCCAGTACAGGGGCGGATGGCTACACCTTC. This gives the protein CASTGADGYTF.

The chain links TRBV20-1 to TRBJ2-7, with no clear D. From germline, CDR1 is DFQATT and CDR2 SNEGSKA (reference sequence). The V end lost 6 bases, the J end lost 2 bases, and 11 bases lay between the germline ends. This CDR3 is 12 amino acids long. The CDR3: CSAARAPYEQYF. As DNA, the CDR3 is TGCAGTGCCGCAAGGGCCCCCTACGAGCAGTACTTC.

The chain combines TRBV15 with TRBJ2-1, with 9 bases fitting TRBD2. This CDR3 is 15 amino acids long. CDR1 and CDR2 (germline): LNHNV, YYDKDF (reference sequence). V lost 0 bases and J lost 4; bases outside the gene matches: 1. The CDR3 here is CATSRDSGSYNEQFF. The CDR3 DNA reads as TGTGCCACCAGCAGAGATAGCGGGAGTTACAATGAGCAGTTCTTC.

The sample holds many counts of this clonotype. The rearrangement uses TRBV13 and TRBJ2-1, with D perhaps TRBD1 or TRBD2 (5 bases each). Trimming removed 5 bases at V and 9 bases at J, with 23 bases between. The CDR3 covers 16 residues. Germline V gene sequence: CDR1 PRHDT, CDR2 FYEKMQ (reference sequence). The CDR3 nucleotides read TGTGCCAGCAGCCCATCCGGGACCCAACCGGCCGTTGAGCAGTTCTTC. This sequence encodes CASSPSGTQPAVEQFF. Full variable domain (rest looked up from reference TRBV13 and TRBJ2-1): AAGVIQSPRHLIKEKRETATLKCYPIPRHDTVYWYQQGPGQDPQFLISFYEKMQSDKGSIPDRFSAQQFSDYHSELNMSSLELGDSALYFCASSPSGTQPAVEQFFGPGTRLTVL.

The rearrangement joins TRBV6-2 or TRBV6-3 to TRBJ2-3; D is possibly TRBD1 (8 bases). Germline V gene data show CDR1 as MNHEY and CDR2 as SVGEGT. The V gene lost 5 bases and the J gene lost 4 bases, with 19 bases spanning the gap. CDR3 length: 16 amino acids. This chain's CDR3 is CASSPNRGGNADTQYF. Written as DNA, the CDR3 is TGTGCCAGCAGTCCTAACAGGGGGGGGAACGCAGATACGCAGTATTTT.

The V call is TRBV6-5, the J call TRBJ1-2, with 7 bases fitting TRBD1. This CDR3 is 14 amino acids long. V trimming: 4 bases; J trimming: 2 bases; junction bases outside the gene matches: 4. Per germline, CDR1 MNHEY and CDR2 SVGAGI. CDR3 DNA sequence: TGTGCCAGCAGTTTCGGGACAGACAACTATGGCTACACCTTC. Amino acids: CASSFGTDNYGYTF.

In this sample, this clonotype turned up a few times. The chain links TRBV14 to TRBJ2-3, with 16 bases aligning to TRBD2. Germline assignment: CDR1 SGHDN and CDR2 FVKESK. The CDR3 is 21 amino acids. Trimming at V came to 4 bases and at J to 1 base, leaving 14 bases not matched to a gene. The CDR3 loop is CASSPGTSGREGPRRTDTQYF. For the CDR3, the DNA is TGTGCCAGCAGCCCGGGGACTAGCGGGAGGGAGGGACCACGGCGCACAGATACGCAGTATTTT.

V and J are TRBV9 and TRBJ1-2; TRBD1 matches 10 bases. This CDR3 region has 15 residues. Germline trimming cut 2 bases from V and 5 bases from J; bases unmatched to any gene: 6. Germline V CDR1 and CDR2: SGDLS, YYNGEE. This chain's CDR3 is CASSVPTGGGYGYTF. In DNA form, the CDR3 reads TGTGCCAGCAGCGTCCCGACAGGGGGCGGGTATGGCTACACCTTC.

This clonotype was counted many times. The chain joins TRBV11-2 to TRBJ2-1, with TRBD2 matching over 8 bases. The CDR3 consists of 16 residues. Germline assignment: CDR1 SGHAT and CDR2 FQNNGV. Trimming took 1 base from V and 3 from J; bases not matched to a gene: 5. CDR3 residues: CASSLGRLASYNEQFF. The CDR3 DNA follows: TGTGCCAGCAGCTTAGGTCGACTAGCGAGCTACAATGAGCAGTTCTTC.